This record concerns one T cell receptor (beta chain) sequence. No cognate antigen has been identified for it. The input lacks base qualities; no much larger clone sits a single base away. Moderately to severely active disease, a Clinical Activity Score of at least 3, a NOSPECS grade of at least 4, and a duration under 3 months were present in ophthalmopathy patients. Patients with uncontrolled infections, other autoimmune diseases, pregnancy or lactation were excluded. Clinical symptoms, serum thyroxine and TRAb, thyroid ultrasound, and orbital computed tomography formed the basis for the diagnoses. PBMCs were isolated from more than 9 ml of fresh peripheral blood by Ficoll-Paque density gradient centrifugation. Total RNA was extracted using Trizol reagent, and RNA quality was assessed on an Agilent 2100 Bioanalyzer. This specimen belongs to a study of T cells in Graves' hyperthyroidism and ophthalmopathy (dated by TCRdb to about 2019). About the investigation overall: Peripheral blood samples were taken at initial diagnosis, before any treatment was given. A discovery cohort of approximately 97 patients, about 40 with Graves' ophthalmopathy and 57 with stable Graves' hyperthyroidism, was used to find distinguishing TCR V-J signatures. Prospective prediction of ophthalmopathy was tested in an independent validation cohort consisting of roughly 19 hyperthyroidism patients and around 17 patients who later progressed to ophthalmopathy. For training and testing, the roughly 100 patients in the discovery cohort were randomly divided in a 7:3 ratio. In addition, the study compared T-cell repertoires in thyroid tissue and in blood from about 6 Graves' hyperthyroidism patients. Once sampling was done, hyperthyroidism patients were given methimazole at a starting dose of 30 mg daily, whereas ophthalmopathy patients were given high-dose intravenous methylprednisolone. The paper reports TCR Vbeta CDR3 sequencing of fewer than 150 peripheral blood samples: approximately 41 ophthalmopathy, under 80 hyperthyroidism and roughly 17 progressor patients. General study outcomes and caveats: In cross-validation, a model built on a 13 V-J signature told ophthalmopathy apart from stable hyperthyroidism with 87.88% sensitivity and around 83% specificity, and in testing the same model reached 80%/75%. In validation, the model predicted progression to ophthalmopathy with about 71% sensitivity and about 72% specificity, a median of around six months before onset. Most expanded thyroid clonotypes (frequency above 0.001) were also detected in blood, a finding suggesting that blood repertoires may reflect thyroid immune responses. No statistical method was used to fix the sample size in advance, and group allocation was not hidden from the investigators.

From the cysteine through the phenylalanine, the CDR3 covers 17 amino acids. CDR3 DNA is the only sequence kept; it has 51 bases, read in frame from the first base. Based on the germline V gene, the CDR1 and CDR2 sequences are SGHRS and YFSETQ. V loses 5 bases at its end and J loses 0 bases; junction bases beyond the gene matches: 11. The TCR beta CDR3 regions were amplified from the RNA transcripts. For the first round of RT-PCR on the TCR CDR3, the HTBI primer set was used together with the Qiagen OneStep RT-PCR kit. A second multiplex PCR round built the libraries, followed by size selection and purification. Libraries were sequenced paired-end with 100 bp reads on an Illumina HiSeq2000. The published analysis was carried out like this. SOAPnuke was used to process the raw data, throwing out any read that contained adapters or uncalled bases, had a mean Phred below 15, or lacked an exact constant-primer or identifier match. High-quality paired reads were merged with COPE v1.2.5, and unique nucleotide sequences were defined as clonotypes. MiTCR v1.1 was used to align clonotypes to the IMGT TRBV, TRBD and TRBJ reference segments. Only V-J combinations with frequency above 0.0001, covering about 99% of repertoires, were analysed. A TCS score was defined as the ratio between F50 (clonal expansion) and ExV (chaos), using BLOSUM62-based TCRdist between CDR3 peptides within each V-J. Welch's t-statistics and random forest reduced fewer than 600 V-J features to around 14, which were used in a naive Bayes classifier (R e1071). Starting from the raw public reads, TCRdb applied fastp trimming at Q25, assembled clones with MiXCR and retained in-frame beta chains. Rows are unified per CDR3 protein, each entry keeping the most common DNA and genes. None of the V and J calls come from the authors' own analysis; TCRdb made them. The sample profile shows 660,000 or so distinct CDR3 sequences; roughly 20% of them were found once. Of the sample, roughly a third is held by the ten largest clones.

This clonotype was obtained from a man aged 30 to 39 with Graves' ophthalmopathy. The sample comprised blood. The V gene is TRBV5-1 and the J gene is TRBJ1-1; the central 9 bases match TRBD1. The CDR3 loop reads CASSLGQGGFMNTEAFF. The base sequence is TGCGCCAGCAGTCTGGGACAGGGAGGCTTCATGAACACTGAAGCTTTCTTT.